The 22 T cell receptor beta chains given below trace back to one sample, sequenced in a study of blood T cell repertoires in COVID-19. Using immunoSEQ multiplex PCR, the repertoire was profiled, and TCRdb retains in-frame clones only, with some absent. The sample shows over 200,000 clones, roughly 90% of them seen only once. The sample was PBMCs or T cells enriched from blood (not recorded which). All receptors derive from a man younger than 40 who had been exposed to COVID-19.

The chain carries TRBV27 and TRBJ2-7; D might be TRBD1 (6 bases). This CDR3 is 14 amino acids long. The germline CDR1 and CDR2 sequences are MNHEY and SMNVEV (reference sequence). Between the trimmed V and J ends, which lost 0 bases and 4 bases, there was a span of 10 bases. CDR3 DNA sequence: TGTGCCAGCAGTTTATCCACAGGGTTGTACGAGCAGTACTTC. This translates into CASSLSTGLYEQYF.

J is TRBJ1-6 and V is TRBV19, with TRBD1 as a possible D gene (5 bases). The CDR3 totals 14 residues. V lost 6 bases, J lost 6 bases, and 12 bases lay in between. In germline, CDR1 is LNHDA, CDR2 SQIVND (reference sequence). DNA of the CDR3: TGTGCCAGTAGCGGACAAATGAGTAATTCACCCCTCCACTTT. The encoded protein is CASSGQMSNSPLHF.

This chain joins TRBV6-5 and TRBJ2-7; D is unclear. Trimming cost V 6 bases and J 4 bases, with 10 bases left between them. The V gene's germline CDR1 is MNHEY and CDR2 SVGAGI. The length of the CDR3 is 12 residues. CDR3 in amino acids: CASRAFPYEQYF. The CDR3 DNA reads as TGTGCCAGCAGGGCATTCCCTTACGAGCAGTACTTC.

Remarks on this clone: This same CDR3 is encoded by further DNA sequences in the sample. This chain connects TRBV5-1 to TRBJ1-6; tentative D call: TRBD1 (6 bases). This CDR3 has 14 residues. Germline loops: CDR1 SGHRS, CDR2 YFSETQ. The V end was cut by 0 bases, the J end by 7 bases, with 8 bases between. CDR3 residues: CASSLGTDNSPLHF. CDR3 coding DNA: TGCGCCAGCAGCTTGGGGACAGACAATTCACCCCTCCACTTT.

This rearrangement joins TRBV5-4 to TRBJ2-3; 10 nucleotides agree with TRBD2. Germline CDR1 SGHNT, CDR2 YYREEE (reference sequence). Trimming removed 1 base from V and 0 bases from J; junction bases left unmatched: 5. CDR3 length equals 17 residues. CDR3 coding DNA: TGTGCCAGCAGCTTGCCTAGCGGGGGTACCAGCACAGATACGCAGTATTTT. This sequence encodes CASSLPSGGTSTDTQYF.

CDR3 region: CSVEGGSPYSIDNTYEQYF. In nucleotides, the CDR3 is TGCAGCGTTGAAGGAGGGTCACCCTACTCGATAGATAACACCTACGAGCAGTACTTC. The rearrangement joins TRBV29-1 to TRBJ2-7, with D perhaps matching TRBD2 (5 bases). CDR1 and CDR2 (germline): SQVTM, ANQGSEA. V was clipped by 1 base and J by 2 bases, with 27 bases between them. This CDR3 contains 19 residues.

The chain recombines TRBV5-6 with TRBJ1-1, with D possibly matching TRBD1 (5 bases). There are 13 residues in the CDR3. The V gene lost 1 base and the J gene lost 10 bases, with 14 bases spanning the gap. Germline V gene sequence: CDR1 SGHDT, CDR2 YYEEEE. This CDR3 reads CASSLTGRLIAFF. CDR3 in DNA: TGTGCCAGCAGCTTGACAGGACGCCTGATAGCTTTCTTT.

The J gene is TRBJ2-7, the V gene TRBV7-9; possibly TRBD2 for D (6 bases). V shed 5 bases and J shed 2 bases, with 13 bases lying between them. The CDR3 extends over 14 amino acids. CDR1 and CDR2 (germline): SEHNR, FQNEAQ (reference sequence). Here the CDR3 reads CASSPRGEPYEQYF. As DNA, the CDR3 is TGTGCCAGCAGCCCCCGCGGGGAACCCTACGAGCAGTACTTC. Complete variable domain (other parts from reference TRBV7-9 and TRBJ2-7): DTGVSQNPRHKITKRGQNVTFRCDPISEHNRLYWYRQTLGQGPEFLTYFQNEAQLEKSRLLSDRFSAERPKGSFSTLEIQRTEQGDSAMYLCASSPRGEPYEQYFGPGTRLTVT.

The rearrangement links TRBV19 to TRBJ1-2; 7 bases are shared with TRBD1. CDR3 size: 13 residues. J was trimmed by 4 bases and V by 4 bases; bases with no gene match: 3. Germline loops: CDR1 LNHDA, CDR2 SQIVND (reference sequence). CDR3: CASSKTGTYGYTF. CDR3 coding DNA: TGTGCCAGTAGTAAGACAGGGACCTATGGCTACACCTTC.

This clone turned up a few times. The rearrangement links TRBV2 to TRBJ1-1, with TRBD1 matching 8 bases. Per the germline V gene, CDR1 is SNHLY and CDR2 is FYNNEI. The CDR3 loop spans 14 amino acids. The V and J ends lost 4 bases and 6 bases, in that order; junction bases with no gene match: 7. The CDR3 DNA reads TGTGCCAGCAGTGCGGGGACAGGATCTTCTGAAGCTTTCTTT. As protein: CASSAGTGSSEAFF.

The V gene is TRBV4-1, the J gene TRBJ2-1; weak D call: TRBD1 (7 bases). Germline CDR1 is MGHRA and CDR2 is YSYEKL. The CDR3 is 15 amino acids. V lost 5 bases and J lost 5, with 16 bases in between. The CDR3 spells CASSSQGGGHNEQFF. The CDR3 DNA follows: TGCGCCAGCAGCTCCCAGGGGGGTGGGCACAATGAGCAGTTCTTC.

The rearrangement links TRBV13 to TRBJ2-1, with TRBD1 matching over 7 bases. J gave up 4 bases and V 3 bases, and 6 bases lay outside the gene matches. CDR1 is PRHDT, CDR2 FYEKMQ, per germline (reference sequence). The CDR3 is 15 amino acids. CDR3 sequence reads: CASSLSGTDYNEQFF. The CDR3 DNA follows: TGTGCCAGCAGCTTGTCCGGGACAGATTACAATGAGCAGTTCTTC.

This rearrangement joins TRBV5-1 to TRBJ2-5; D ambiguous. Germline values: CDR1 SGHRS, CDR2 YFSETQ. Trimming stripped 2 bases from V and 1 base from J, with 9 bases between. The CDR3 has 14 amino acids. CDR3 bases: TGCGCCAGCAGCTTAGGCAGGTCCCAAGAGACCCAGTACTTC. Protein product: CASSLGRSQETQYF.

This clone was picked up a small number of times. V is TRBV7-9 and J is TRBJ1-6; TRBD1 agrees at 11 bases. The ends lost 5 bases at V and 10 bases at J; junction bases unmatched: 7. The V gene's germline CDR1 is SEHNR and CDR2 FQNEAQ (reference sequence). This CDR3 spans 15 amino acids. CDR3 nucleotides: TGTGCCAGCAGCCCTTGGACAGGGGGCGGGTCACCCCTCCACTTT. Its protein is CASSPWTGGGSPLHF.

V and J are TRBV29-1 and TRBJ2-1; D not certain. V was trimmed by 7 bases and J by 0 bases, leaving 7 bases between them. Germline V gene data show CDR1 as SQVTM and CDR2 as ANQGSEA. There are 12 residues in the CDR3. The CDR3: CSGVSSYNEQFF. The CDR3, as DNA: TGCAGCGGTGTCAGCTCCTACAATGAGCAGTTCTTC.

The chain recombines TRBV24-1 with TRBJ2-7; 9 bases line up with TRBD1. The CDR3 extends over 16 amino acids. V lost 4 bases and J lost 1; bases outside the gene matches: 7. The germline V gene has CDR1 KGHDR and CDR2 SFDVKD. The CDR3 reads CATSEDRTGASYEQYF. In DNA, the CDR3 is TGTGCCACCAGTGAGGATAGGACAGGGGCTTCCTACGAGCAGTACTTC.

Here the CDR3 reads CASSQEPSERSYEQYF. The CDR3 region has the DNA TGCGCCAGCAGCCAAGAACCTTCCGAGAGGTCCTACGAGCAGTACTTC. The J gene is TRBJ2-7, the V gene TRBV4-1; D is undetermined. V lost 0 bases to trimming and J lost 1 base, with 13 bases between them. The CDR3 covers 16 residues. Germline V gene lookup returns CDR1 MGHRA and CDR2 YSYEKL.

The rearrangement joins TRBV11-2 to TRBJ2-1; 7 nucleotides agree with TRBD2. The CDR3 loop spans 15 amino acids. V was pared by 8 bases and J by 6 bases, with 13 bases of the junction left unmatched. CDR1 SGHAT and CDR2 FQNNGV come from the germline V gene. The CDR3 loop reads CASVLRSGLFNEQFF. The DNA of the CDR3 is TGTGCCAGCGTACTTAGATCGGGACTATTCAATGAGCAGTTCTTC. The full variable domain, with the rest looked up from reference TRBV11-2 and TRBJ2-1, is EAGVAQSPRYKIIEKRQSVAFWCNPISGHATLYWYQQILGQGPKLLIQFQNNGVVDDSQLPKDRFSAERLKGVDSTLKIQPAKLEDSAVYLCASVLRSGLFNEQFFGPGTRLTVL.

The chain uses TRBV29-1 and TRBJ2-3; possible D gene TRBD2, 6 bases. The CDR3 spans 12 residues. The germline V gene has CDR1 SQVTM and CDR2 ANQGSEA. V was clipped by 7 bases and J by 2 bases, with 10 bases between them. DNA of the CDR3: TGCAGCGGTGGACTACTCACAGATACGCAGTATTTT. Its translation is CSGGLLTDTQYF.

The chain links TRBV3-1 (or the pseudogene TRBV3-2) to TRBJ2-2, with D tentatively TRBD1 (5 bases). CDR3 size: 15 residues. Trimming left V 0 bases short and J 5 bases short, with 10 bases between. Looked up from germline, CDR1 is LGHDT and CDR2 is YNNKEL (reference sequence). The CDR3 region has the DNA TGTGCCAGCAGCCAAGAAACAGGTGGTACCGGGGAGCTGTTTTTT. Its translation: CASSQETGGTGELFF.

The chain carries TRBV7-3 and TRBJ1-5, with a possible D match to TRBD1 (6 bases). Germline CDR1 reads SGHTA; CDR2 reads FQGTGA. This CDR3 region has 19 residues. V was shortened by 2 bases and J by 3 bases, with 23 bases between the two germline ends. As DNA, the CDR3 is TGTGCCAGCAGCTTACGTAACAGGGAAACTACGGGGTTCAATCAGCCCCAGCATTTT. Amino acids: CASSLRNRETTGFNQPQHF.

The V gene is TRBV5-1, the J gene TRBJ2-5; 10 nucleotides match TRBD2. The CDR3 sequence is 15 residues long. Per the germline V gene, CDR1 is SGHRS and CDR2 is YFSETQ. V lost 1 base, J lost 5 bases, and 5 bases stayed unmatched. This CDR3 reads CASSLSSGGEETQYF. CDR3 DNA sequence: TGCGCCAGCAGCTTGTCCAGCGGGGGGGAGGAGACCCAGTACTTC.